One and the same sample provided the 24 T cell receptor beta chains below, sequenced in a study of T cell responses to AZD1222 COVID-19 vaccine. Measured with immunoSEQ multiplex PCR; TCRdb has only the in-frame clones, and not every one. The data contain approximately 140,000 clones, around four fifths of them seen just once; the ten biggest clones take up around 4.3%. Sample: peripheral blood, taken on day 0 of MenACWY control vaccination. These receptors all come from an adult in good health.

In DNA, the CDR3 is TGTGCCAGCAGCTTGATAAGGAACACTGAAGCTTTCTTT. The encoded protein is CASSLIRNTEAFF. The chain carries TRBV11-2 and TRBJ1-1, with D unclear. The germline V and J ends were trimmed by 3 bases and 1 base, with 6 bases remaining between them. CDR1 is SGHAT, CDR2 FQNNGV, per germline. CDR3 size: 13 residues. The full variable domain, its missing parts supplied by reference TRBV11-2 and TRBJ1-1, is EAGVAQSPRYKIIEKRQSVAFWCNPISGHATLYWYQQILGQGPKLLIQFQNNGVVDDSQLPKDRFSAERLKGVDSTLKIQPAKLEDSAVYLCASSLIRNTEAFFGQGTRLTVV.

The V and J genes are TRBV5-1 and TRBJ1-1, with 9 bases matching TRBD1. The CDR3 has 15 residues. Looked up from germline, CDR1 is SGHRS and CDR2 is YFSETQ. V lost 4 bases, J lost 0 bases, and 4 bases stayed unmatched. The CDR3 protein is CASSLTGGMNTEAFF. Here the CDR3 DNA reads TGCGCCAGCAGCCTGACAGGGGGAATGAACACTGAAGCTTTCTTT.

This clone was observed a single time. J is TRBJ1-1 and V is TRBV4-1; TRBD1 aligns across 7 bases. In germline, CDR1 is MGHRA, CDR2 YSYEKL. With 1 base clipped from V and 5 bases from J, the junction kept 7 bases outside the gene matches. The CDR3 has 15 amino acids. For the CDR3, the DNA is TGCGCCAGCAGCCAAGGCCAGGGGGGAGGGACTGAAGCTTTCTTT. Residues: CASSQGQGGGTEAFF.

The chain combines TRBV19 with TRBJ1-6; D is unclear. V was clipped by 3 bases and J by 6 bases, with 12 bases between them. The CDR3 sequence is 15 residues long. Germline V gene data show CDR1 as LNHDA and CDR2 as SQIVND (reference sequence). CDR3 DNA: TGTGCCAGTAGTATCTCGCAGGCGCGTAATTCACCCCTCCACTTT. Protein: CASSISQARNSPLHF.

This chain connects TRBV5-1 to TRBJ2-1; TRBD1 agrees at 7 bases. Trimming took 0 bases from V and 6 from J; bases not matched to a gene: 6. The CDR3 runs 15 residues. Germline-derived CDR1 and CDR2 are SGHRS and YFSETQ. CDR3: CASSLVVAGGNEQFF. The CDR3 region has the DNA TGCGCCAGCAGCTTGGTAGTGGCAGGGGGCAATGAGCAGTTCTTC.

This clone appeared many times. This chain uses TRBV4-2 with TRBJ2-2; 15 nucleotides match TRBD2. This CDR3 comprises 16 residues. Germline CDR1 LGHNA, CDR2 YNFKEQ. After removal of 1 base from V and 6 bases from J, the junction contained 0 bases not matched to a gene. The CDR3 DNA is TGTGCCAGCAGCCAAGGGACTAGCGGGGGGGCCGGGGAGCTGTTTTTT. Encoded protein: CASSQGTSGGAGELFF.

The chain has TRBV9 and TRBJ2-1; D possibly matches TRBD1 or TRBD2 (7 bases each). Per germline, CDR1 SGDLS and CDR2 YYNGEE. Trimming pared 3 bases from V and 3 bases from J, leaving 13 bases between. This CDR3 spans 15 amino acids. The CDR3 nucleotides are TGTGCCAGCAGCGAAACAGGGGAGGGCTACAATGAGCAGTTCTTC. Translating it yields CASSETGEGYNEQFF.

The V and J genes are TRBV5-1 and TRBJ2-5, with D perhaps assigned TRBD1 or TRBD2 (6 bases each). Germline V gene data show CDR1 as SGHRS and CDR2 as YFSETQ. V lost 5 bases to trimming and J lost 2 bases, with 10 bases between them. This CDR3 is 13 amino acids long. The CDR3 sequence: CASREGEQETQYF. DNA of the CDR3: TGCGCCAGCAGGGAGGGGGAACAAGAGACCCAGTACTTC.

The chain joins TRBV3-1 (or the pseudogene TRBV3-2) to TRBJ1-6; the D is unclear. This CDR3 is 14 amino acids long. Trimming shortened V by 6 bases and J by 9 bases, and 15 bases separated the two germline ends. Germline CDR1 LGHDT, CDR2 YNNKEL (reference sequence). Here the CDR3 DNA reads TGTGCCAGCAGTTTTATCCAACGGGGTTCACCCCTCCACTTT. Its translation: CASSFIQRGSPLHF.

DNA of the CDR3: TGTGCCAGCAGCCCCACCAGGGGGCGCGGTGAAAAACTGTTTTTT. This encodes CASSPTRGRGEKLFF. This chain joins TRBV11-2 and TRBJ1-4; 8 bases are a match to TRBD1. Per germline, CDR1 SGHAT and CDR2 FQNNGV. With V trimmed by 5 bases and J by 7 bases, 9 bases remained unmatched. The CDR3 length is 15 residues.

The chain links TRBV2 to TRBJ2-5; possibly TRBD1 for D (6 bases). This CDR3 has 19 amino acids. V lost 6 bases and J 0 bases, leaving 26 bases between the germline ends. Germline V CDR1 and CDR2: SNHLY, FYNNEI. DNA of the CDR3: TGTGCCAGCAGGGGCAGGGGAGCCTACGATCCCTCCGACCAAGAGACCCAGTACTTC. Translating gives CASRGRGAYDPSDQETQYF.

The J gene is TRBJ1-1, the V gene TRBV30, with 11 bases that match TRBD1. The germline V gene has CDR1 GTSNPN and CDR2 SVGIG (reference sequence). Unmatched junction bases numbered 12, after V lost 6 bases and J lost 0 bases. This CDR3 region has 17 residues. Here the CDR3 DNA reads TGTGCCTGCTACGGACAGGGGGCAGTGAAGTTGAACACTGAAGCTTTCTTT. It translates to CACYGQGAVKLNTEAFF.

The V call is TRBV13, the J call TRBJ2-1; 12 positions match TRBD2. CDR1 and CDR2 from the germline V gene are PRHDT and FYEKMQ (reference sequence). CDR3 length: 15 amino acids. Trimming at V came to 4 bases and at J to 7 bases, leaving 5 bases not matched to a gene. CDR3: CASSSRLAGANEQFF. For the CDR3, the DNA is TGTGCCAGCAGCTCTAGACTAGCGGGGGCAAATGAGCAGTTCTTC.

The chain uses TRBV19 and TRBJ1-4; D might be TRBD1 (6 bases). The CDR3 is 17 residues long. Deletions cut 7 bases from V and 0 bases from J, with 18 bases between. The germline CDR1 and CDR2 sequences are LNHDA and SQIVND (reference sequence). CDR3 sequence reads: CASKGGGNRATNEKLFF. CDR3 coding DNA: TGTGCCAGTAAAGGGGGAGGTAACAGAGCAACTAATGAAAAACTGTTTTTT.

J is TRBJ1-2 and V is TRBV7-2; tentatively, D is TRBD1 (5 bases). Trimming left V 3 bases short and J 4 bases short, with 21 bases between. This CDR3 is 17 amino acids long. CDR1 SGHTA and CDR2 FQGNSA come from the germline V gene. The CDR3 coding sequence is TGTGCCAGCAGCTTGTCGACAGCGCAGGGTCTCTCCTATGGCTACACCTTC. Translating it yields CASSLSTAQGLSYGYTF.

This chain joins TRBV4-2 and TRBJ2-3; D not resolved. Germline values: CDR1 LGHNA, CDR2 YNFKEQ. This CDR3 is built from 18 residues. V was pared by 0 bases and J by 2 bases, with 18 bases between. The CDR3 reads CASSQEWYGESHTDTQYF. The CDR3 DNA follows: TGTGCCAGCAGCCAAGAATGGTACGGTGAATCACACACAGATACGCAGTATTTT.

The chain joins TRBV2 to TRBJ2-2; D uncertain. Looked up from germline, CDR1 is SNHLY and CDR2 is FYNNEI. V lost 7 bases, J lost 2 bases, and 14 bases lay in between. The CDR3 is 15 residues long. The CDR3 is CASNTRKGNTGELFF. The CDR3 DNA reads TGTGCCAGCAACACACGCAAGGGCAACACCGGGGAGCTGTTTTTT.

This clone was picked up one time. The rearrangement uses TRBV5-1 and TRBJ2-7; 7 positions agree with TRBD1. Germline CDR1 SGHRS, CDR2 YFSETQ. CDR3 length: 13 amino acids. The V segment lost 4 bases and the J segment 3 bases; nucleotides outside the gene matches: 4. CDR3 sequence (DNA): TGCGCCAGCAGCCCCCGACAGGGCTACGAGCAGTACTTC. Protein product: CASSPRQGYEQYF.

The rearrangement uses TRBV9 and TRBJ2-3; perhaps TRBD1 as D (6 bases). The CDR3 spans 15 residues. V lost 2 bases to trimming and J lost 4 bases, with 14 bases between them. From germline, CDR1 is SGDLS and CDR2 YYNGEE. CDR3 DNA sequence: TGTGCCAGCAGCGTCTCCGACAGGAGAGCAGATACGCAGTATTTT. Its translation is CASSVSDRRADTQYF.

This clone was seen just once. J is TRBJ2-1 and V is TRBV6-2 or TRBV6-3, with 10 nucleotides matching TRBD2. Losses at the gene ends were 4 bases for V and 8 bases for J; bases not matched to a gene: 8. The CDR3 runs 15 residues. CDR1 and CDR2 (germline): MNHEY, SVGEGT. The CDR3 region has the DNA TGTGCCAGCAGTTCACTGAGCGGGGGGGCCTATGAGCAGTTCTTC. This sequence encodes CASSSLSGGAYEQFF.

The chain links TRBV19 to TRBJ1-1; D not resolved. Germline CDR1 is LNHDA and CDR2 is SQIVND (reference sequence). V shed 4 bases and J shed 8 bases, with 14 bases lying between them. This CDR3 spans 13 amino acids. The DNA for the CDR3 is TGTGCCAGTAGTACTCGAACAGAAGTAGAAGCTTTCTTT. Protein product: CASSTRTEVEAFF.

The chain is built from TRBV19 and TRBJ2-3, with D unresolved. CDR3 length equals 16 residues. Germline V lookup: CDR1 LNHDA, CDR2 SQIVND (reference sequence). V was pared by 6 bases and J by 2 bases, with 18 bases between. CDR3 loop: CASRDGPRANTDTQYF. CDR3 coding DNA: TGTGCCAGTAGGGACGGACCGCGAGCAAACACAGATACGCAGTATTTT.

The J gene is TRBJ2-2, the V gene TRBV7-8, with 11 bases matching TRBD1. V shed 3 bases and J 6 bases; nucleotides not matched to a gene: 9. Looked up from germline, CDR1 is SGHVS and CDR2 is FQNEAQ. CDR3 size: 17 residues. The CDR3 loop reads CASSFKLGQGAAGELFF. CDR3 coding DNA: TGTGCCAGCAGCTTCAAGCTAGGACAGGGGGCGGCCGGGGAGCTGTTTTTT.

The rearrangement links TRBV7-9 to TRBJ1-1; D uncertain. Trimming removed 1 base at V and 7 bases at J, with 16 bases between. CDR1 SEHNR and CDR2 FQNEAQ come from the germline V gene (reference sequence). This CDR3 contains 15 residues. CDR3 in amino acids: CASSLEGLTVFEAFF. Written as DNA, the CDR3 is TGTGCCAGCAGCTTAGAGGGCTTGACGGTTTTTGAAGCTTTCTTT. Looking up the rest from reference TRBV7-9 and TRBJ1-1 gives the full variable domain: DTGVSQNPRHKITKRGQNVTFRCDPISEHNRLYWYRQTLGQGPEFLTYFQNEAQLEKSRLLSDRFSAERPKGSFSTLEIQRTEQGDSAMYLCASSLEGLTVFEAFFGQGTRLTVV.